Listed below are T cell receptor beta chains from one sample, sequenced in a study of cytomegalovirus exposure and HLA in healthy donors. Assay used: immunoSEQ multiplex PCR; TCRdb lists only in-frame clones, some missing. This sample has hundreds of thousands of clones, with about 90% found just once. Sample: PBMCs. These receptors were taken from a man between 18 and 35 years old in good health and CMV-seropositive. The CDR3 runs from the conserved cysteine through the conserved F or W.

>TRBV6-6|TRBJ2-5|13
CASMAGGLETQYF
>TRBV4-3|TRBJ1-3|16
CASSPSVPSSGNTIYF
>TRBV25-1|TRBJ2-5|15
CASSLGGLAGETQYF
>TRBV11-1|TRBJ1-1|16
CASSLVWTGEITEAFF
>TRBV5-1|TRBJ2-3|14
CASSLQGEWDTQYF
>TRBV4-3|TRBJ2-7|13
CASSLGATYEQYF
>TRBV2|TRBJ2-7|13
CASSEYVGYEQYF
>TRBV6-4|TRBJ2-3|19
CASSDRIAGGLRGTDTQYF
>TRBV29-1|TRBJ2-7|10
CSVESGVQYF
>TRBV14|TRBJ2-1|15
CASSQVKSYGAEQFF
>TRBV6-5|TRBJ2-7|13
CATRLAGSYEQYF
>TRBV5-1|TRBJ2-5|14
CASSSSPGGETQYF
>TRBV29-1|TRBJ2-7|13
CSVEGGASDEQYF
>TRBV10-3|TRBJ2-1|14
CAIKEGGSYNEQFF
>TRBV2|TRBJ1-4|16
CASSRLPGPTKEKLFF
>TRBV10-3|TRBJ2-7|14
CAISDAGGGHEQYF
>TRBV4-2|TRBJ2-7|15
CASSQDTNSRYEQYF
>TRBV4-1|TRBJ2-1|16
CASSQGGLSSYNEQFF
>TRBV7-2|TRBJ2-1|15
CASSSSGSIYNEQFF
>TRBV11-2|TRBJ2-7|14
CASSLVPGHYEQYF
>TRBV5-1|TRBJ1-2|13
CASSSRHSYGYTF
>TRBV2|TRBJ2-7|12
CASSPDSNEQYF
>TRBV5-6|TRBJ1-1|12
CASSVDGTEAFF
>TRBV19|TRBJ1-4|15
CASSNWDSSNEKLFF
>TRBV10-1|TRBJ2-5|15
CASSESGGGVRAQYF
>TRBV19|TRBJ2-7|15
CASSIDLGRDYEQYF
>TRBV15|TRBJ2-5|14
CATSRGDTQETQYF
>TRBV9|TRBJ2-7|14
CASSVGREEYEQYF
>TRBV6-6|TRBJ2-7|13
CASSPGQTYEQYF
>TRBV28|TRBJ1-2|13
CASSLRGAPGYTF
>TRBV6-4|TRBJ2-3|16
CASSDSSGLYTDTQYF
>TRBV2|TRBJ2-2|15
CASRVAGVNTGELFF
>TRBV28|TRBJ1-2|12
CASSLRAYGYTF
>TRBV21-1|TRBJ1-5|20
CASSKDPRDKEAYSNQPQHF
>TRBV27|TRBJ2-7|15
CASSLTQRNSYEQYF
>TRBV18|TRBJ2-2|14
CASSPLGYTGELFF
>TRBV19|TRBJ1-1|14
CASSGDRVNTEAFF
>TRBV7-6|TRBJ1-3|14
CASSLGGPGNTIYF
>TRBV19|TRBJ1-5|16
CASSGDSTFSNQPQHF
>TRBV19|TRBJ1-5|14
CASSLPLGDQPQHF
>TRBV7-9|TRBJ1-1|13
CASSSQANTEAFF
>TRBV5-1|TRBJ2-5|13
CASSLDSQETQYF